This T cell receptor beta chain was identified in a study of graft-versus-host responses after intestinal transplantation. The wider study: Recipients received multivisceral, liver-intestinal, or isolated intestinal transplants. General study points: The recipient marrow held GvH clones, and some of them showed up first in ileum or blood. Patients with graft-donor T cell macrochimerism had high graft-versus-host to host-versus-graft clonal ratios in allografts. Early post-transplant HvG declines showed an association with peak circulating GvH clone levels.

Here immunoSEQ multiplex PCR was the method, and the copy in TCRdb shows in-frame clones only, minus some. The sample has roughly 100,000 clones; 75% to 95% are singletons. For this clone: Its antigen is currently unknown.

The source of this sequence is a human donor who was the organ donor for an intestinal transplant. The specimen comprised unstimulated CD4+ T cells sorted from spleen or lymph node cells, sampled before transplant.

CDR3 protein: CASSQGTSGGLYEQYF. CDR3 DNA sequence: TGTGCCAGCAGCCAGGGGACTAGCGGGGGTCTGTACGAGCAGTACTTC. The V and J genes are TRBV4-2 and TRBJ2-7; 14 bases are shared with TRBD2. From germline, CDR1 is LGHNA and CDR2 YNFKEQ. The CDR3 has 16 amino acids. V was pared by 3 bases and J by 4 bases, with 5 bases of the junction left unmatched.